The sample holds one count of the clone carrying this T cell receptor beta chain. Its antigen remains unidentified. The data were obtained in a study of radiotherapy plus CTLA-4 blockade in lung cancer. General observations from the study: Researchers report tumor-derived TCR clones expanding in blood after radiotherapy plus ipilimumab.

Germline trimming cut 6 bases from V and 4 bases from J; bases unmatched to any gene: 7. Germline CDR1 SGHVS, CDR2 FNYEAQ. The CDR3 covers 15 residues. Clones were read by immunoSEQ multiplex PCR, and TCRdb kept only the in-frame ones, dropping some. The sample holds 45,000 or so clones, roughly 76% seen once. This clonotype was sampled from a human donor with non-small cell lung cancer who had a complete response to radiotherapy plus ipilimumab. The material was peripheral blood, obtained from a patient treated with radiotherapy plus ipilimumab. This rearrangement joins TRBV7-6 to TRBJ2-2, with 8 bases identical to TRBD1. For the CDR3, the DNA is TGTGCCAGCAGGCCCTCAGGGGGCGCCACCGGGGAGCTGTTTTTT. This translates into CASRPSGGATGELFF.